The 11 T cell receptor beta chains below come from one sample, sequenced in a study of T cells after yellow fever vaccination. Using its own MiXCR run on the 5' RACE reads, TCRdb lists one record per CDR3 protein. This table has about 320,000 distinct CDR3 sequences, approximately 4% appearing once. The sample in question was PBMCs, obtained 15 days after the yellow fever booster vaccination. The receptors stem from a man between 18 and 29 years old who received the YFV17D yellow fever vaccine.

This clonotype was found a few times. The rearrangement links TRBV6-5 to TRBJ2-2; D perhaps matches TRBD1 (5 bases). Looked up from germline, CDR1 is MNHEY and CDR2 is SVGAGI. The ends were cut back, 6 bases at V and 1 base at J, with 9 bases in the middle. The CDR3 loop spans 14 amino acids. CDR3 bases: TGTGCCAGCAGGAATCAGGGGAACACCGGGGAGCTGTTTTTT. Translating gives CASRNQGNTGELFF.

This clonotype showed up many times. CDR3 DNA sequence: TGTGCCAGCAGCCCCGGGGGTACTAGCCGCCGAGAGACCCAGTACTTC. Protein sequence: CASSPGGTSRRETQYF. The chain uses TRBV7-2 and TRBJ2-5, with D perhaps matching TRBD2 (6 bases). CDR1 and CDR2 (germline): SGHTA, FQGNSA. This CDR3 region has 16 residues. Trimming took 5 bases from V and 4 from J, leaving 20 bases between them.

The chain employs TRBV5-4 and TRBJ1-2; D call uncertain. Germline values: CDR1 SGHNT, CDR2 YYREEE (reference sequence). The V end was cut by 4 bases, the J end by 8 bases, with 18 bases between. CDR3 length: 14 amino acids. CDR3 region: CASSPHRDPEGYTF. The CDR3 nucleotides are TGTGCCAGCAGCCCACACCGGGATCCGGAGGGCTACACCTTC.

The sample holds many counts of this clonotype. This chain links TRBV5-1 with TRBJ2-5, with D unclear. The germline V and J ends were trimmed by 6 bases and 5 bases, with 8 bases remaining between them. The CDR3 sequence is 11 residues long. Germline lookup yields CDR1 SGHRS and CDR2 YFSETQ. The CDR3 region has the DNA TGCGCCAGCAAGGGTGAGGAGACCCAGTACTTC. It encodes CASKGEETQYF.

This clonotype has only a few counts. CDR3 loop: CSVEGGQEETQYF. DNA for the CDR3: TGCAGCGTTGAAGGGGGACAGGAAGAGACCCAGTACTTC. V usage is TRBV29-1 and J usage is TRBJ2-5, with 8 bases that match TRBD1. Germline V gene lookup returns CDR1 SQVTM and CDR2 ANQGSEA. Trimming took 1 base from V and 3 from J; bases not matched to a gene: 1. The length of the CDR3 is 13 residues.

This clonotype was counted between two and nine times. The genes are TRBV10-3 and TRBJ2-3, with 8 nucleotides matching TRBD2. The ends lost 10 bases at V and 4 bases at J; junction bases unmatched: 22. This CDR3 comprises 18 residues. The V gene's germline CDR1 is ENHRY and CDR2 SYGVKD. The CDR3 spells CATLPGIGTRKSADTQYF. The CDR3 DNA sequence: TGTGCCACTCTACCCGGCATCGGGACTAGGAAGAGTGCAGATACGCAGTATTTT.

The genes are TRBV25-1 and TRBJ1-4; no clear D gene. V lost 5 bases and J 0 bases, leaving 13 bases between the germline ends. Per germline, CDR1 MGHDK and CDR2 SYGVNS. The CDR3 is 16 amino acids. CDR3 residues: CASSFSRLATNEKLFF. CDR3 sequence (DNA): TGTGCCAGCAGTTTCTCCAGACTCGCAACTAATGAAAAACTGTTTTTT.

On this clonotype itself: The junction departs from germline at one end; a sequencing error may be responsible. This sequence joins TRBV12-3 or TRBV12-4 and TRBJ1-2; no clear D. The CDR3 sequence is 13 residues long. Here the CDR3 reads CASSLAGIKGFTF. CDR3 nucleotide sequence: TGTGCCAGCAGTTTAGCAGGGATTAAGGGCTTCACCTTC.

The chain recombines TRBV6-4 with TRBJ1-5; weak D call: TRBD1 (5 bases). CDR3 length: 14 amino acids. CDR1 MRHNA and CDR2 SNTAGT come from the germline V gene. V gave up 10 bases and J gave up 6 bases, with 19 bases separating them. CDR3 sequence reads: CATNRQGIAQPQHF. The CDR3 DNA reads TGTGCCACCAATAGGCAGGGAATTGCTCAGCCCCAGCATTTT.

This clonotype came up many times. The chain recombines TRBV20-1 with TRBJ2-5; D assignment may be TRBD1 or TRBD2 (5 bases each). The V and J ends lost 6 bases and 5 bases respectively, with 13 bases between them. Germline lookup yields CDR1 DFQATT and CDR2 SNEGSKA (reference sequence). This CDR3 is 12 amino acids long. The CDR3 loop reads CSAQRDRETQYF. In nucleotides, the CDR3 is TGCAGTGCCCAGAGGGACCGCGAGACCCAGTACTTC.

The CDR3 loop reads CASSYGGVHQPQHF. Here the CDR3 DNA reads TGTGCCAGCAGTTACGGGGGGGTTCATCAGCCCCAGCATTTT. The chain couples TRBV6-2 or TRBV6-3 to TRBJ1-5, with D maybe TRBD1 (5 bases). This CDR3 spans 14 amino acids. V lost 2 bases and J lost 5, with 10 bases in between. Germline V gives CDR1 MNHEY, CDR2 SVGEGT.